This TCR beta chain was recovered during a study of early T cells in non-severe SARS-CoV-2 infection. From the 5' RACE reads, TCRdb called clonotypes with MiXCR, one entry per CDR3 protein. The sample has about 58,000 distinct CDR3 sequences; 9.5% to 15% are singletons. This clonotype has at least ten counts. The trim removed 6 bases at V and 3 bases at J, leaving 8 bases unmatched. In germline, CDR1 is KGHSH, CDR2 LQKENI. The CDR3 is made up of 15 amino acids. The source was whole blood, collected at baseline. The chain couples TRBV18 to TRBJ2-1; TRBD1 aligns across 7 bases. The clonotype originates from an adult who was a healthcare worker with PCR-confirmed SARS-CoV-2 infection or an uninfected control (not recorded which). The donor label of this sample is uncertain. The CDR3 is CASSESGGYYNEQFF. The CDR3 bases are TGTGCCAGCTCGGAGTCAGGGGGTTACTACAATGAGCAGTTCTTC.